These T cell receptor beta chains were read from a single sample in a study of blood T cell repertoires in COVID-19. Sequencing was performed with immunoSEQ multiplex PCR; in TCRdb, only in-frame clones are kept and a portion is missing. Here the sample spans about 170,000 clones, around 80% being singletons. Sequenced material: peripheral blood. These receptors were taken from a woman in her 70s with COVID-19, enrolled during active disease. CDR3s include the opening cysteine and the closing phenylalanine or tryptophan. The D gene is left open where the match is weak. Some rows mark clone size as missing; the rest say once, few, many or name a class of expanded clone.

cdr3_aa cdr3_nt cdr3_length clone_size d_call j_call v_call
CASSPPGGETQYF TGTGCCAGCTCACCCCCGGGAGGAGAGACCCAGTACTTC 13 . TRBD2 TRBJ2-5 TRBV18
CAWSRGPPGNTIYF TGTGCCTGGAGTCGGGGTCCCCCTGGAAACACCATATATTTT 14 . . TRBJ1-3 TRBV30
CASSGSGGEADTQYF TGTGCCAGCAGCGGTAGCGGGGGAGAGGCAGATACGCAGTATTTT 15 . TRBD2 TRBJ2-3 TRBV4-2
CAFQGSSYNSPLHF TGTGCCTTTCAGGGGAGCTCCTATAATTCACCCCTCCACTTT 14 . . TRBJ1-6 TRBV28
CASSLTGLEAWF TGTGCCAGCAGCCTGACAGGACTAGAAGCATGGTTC 12 . . TRBJ2-7 TRBV7-8
CSVGGRANTEAFF TGCAGCGTTGGGGGCAGGGCGAACACTGAAGCTTTCTTT 13 . . TRBJ1-1 TRBV29-1
CASRPGTEDPQNTEAFF TGTGCCAGCAGACCCGGGACAGAGGACCCTCAGAACACTGAAGCTTTCTTT 17 few TRBD1 TRBJ1-1 TRBV28
CASSLENRGSFGKLFF TGTGCCAGCAGTTTAGAAAACAGGGGGTCGTTTGGAAAACTGTTTTTT 16 . TRBD1 TRBJ1-4 TRBV27
CASSTTGNQPQHF TGTGCCAGCAGCACTACAGGGAATCAGCCCCAGCATTTT 13 . . TRBJ1-5 TRBV6-6
CATSDAGAFNEKLFF TGTGCCACCAGTGATGCTGGGGCCTTTAATGAAAAACTGTTTTTT 15 . . TRBJ1-4 TRBV24-1
CASRGDYNEQFF TGTGCCAGCAGAGGGGACTACAATGAGCAGTTCTTC 12 . . TRBJ2-1 TRBV2
CSSEGASGEGNEQFF TGCAGCTCGGAGGGGGCTAGCGGGGAGGGCAATGAGCAGTTCTTC 15 . TRBD2 TRBJ2-1 TRBV29-1
CATSDPGSQETQYF TGTGCCACCAGTGATCCAGGGTCCCAAGAGACCCAGTACTTC 14 . . TRBJ2-5 TRBV24-1
CASSEALRGFKNTEAFF TGTGCCAGCAGTGAAGCGCTTCGGGGGTTTAAGAACACTGAAGCTTTCTTT 17 . . TRBJ1-1 TRBV6-1
CASTAPRDTAYGYTF TGTGCCAGCACCGCCCCCCGGGACACGGCCTATGGCTACACCTTC 15 . . TRBJ1-2 TRBV28
CASSPKDRIEGYGYTF TGCGCCAGCAGCCCCAAAGACAGGATTGAAGGCTATGGCTACACCTTC 16 . . TRBJ1-2 TRBV5-1
CASWKGGNQPQHF TGTGCCAGTTGGAAGGGGGGGAATCAGCCCCAGCATTTT 13 few . TRBJ1-5 TRBV28
CASGPNTVYGYTF TGTGCCAGCGGGCCTAATACGGTCTATGGCTACACCTTC 13 . . TRBJ1-2 TRBV27
CASSSGPYGYTF TGTGCCAGCTCGTCAGGTCCCTATGGCTACACCTTC 12 . . TRBJ1-2 TRBV18
CASSYRPTGAYGYTF TGTGCCAGCAGTTACCGCCCGACAGGGGCTTATGGCTACACCTTC 15 many TRBD1 TRBJ1-2 TRBV6-5
CASSLENQPQHF TGTGCCAGCAGTTTAGAGAATCAACCCCAGCATTTT 12 . . TRBJ1-5 TRBV6-6
CASGTGARYNEQFF TGTGCCAGCGGGACAGGGGCGAGATACAATGAGCAGTTCTTC 14 once TRBD1 TRBJ2-1 TRBV6-5
CASTGQGVSTNYGYTF TGTGCCAGCACGGGACAGGGGGTCTCTACTAACTATGGCTACACCTTC 16 few TRBD1 TRBJ1-2 TRBV28
CASSVTSGANSGANVLTF TGTGCCAGCAGTGTGACTAGCGGGGCAAACTCTGGGGCCAACGTCCTGACTTTC 18 . TRBD2 TRBJ2-6 TRBV2
CASSRGGRTNEKLFF TGTGCCAGCAGCCGCGGGGGGCGGACGAATGAAAAACTGTTTTTT 15 . . TRBJ1-4 TRBV13
CASRRDTEAFF TGTGCCAGCCGCCGCGACACTGAAGCTTTCTTT 11 . . TRBJ1-1 TRBV6-5
CASSQGLDRGGEETQYF TGTGCCAGCAGCCAAGGATTGGACAGGGGAGGTGAAGAGACCCAGTACTTC 17 . TRBD1 TRBJ2-5 TRBV7-9
CASDRGITEAFF TGTGCCAGTGACAGGGGGATCACTGAAGCTTTCTTT 12 . TRBD1 TRBJ1-1 TRBV19
CASSPGQGATDTQYF TGTGCCAGCAGTCCCGGACAGGGGGCAACAGATACGCAGTATTTT 15 . TRBD1 TRBJ2-3 TRBV27
CASSSSRGGTYNEQFF TGTGCCAGCTCATCATCCCGTGGAGGGACCTACAATGAGCAGTTCTTC 16 . . TRBJ2-1 TRBV18
CASSRGGRNSPLHF TGTGCCAGCAGTCGAGGGGGTAGGAATTCACCCCTCCACTTT 14 few . TRBJ1-6 TRBV28
CASSGETGLSPLHF TGTGCCAGCAGCGGAGAGACAGGACTTTCACCCCTCCACTTT 14 . . TRBJ1-6 TRBV2
CASRPAGGHGYTF TGTGCCAGCAGACCCGCGGGGGGCCATGGCTACACCTTC 13 once . TRBJ1-2 TRBV12-3/TRBV12-4
CASRRGQGYGYTF TGTGCCAGCAGGAGAGGACAGGGCTATGGCTACACCTTC 13 once TRBD1 TRBJ1-2 TRBV28
CASSHTGQGKETQYF TGTGCCAGCAGCCATACGGGACAGGGGAAAGAGACCCAGTACTTC 15 . TRBD1 TRBJ2-5 TRBV3-1/TRBV3-2
CASSSTANTEAFF TGCGCCAGCAGCTCCACAGCGAACACTGAAGCTTTCTTT 13 . . TRBJ1-1 TRBV5-1
CASSKNSARGGPGNTIYF TGTGCCAGCAGCAAAAACTCAGCTAGGGGGGGACCTGGAAACACCATATATTTT 18 . . TRBJ1-3 TRBV21-1
CASSWDRTLEGEQFF TGTGCCAGTAGTTGGGACAGGACTTTGGAGGGTGAGCAGTTCTTC 15 . TRBD1 TRBJ2-1 TRBV19
CASSPRDRGGRELFF TGTGCCAGCAGCCCCCGGGACAGGGGGGGGAGGGAGCTGTTTTTT 15 . TRBD1 TRBJ2-2 TRBV6-5
CASSQDMGQPTTNEKLFF TGTGCCAGCAGCCAAGACATGGGGCAGCCTACAACTAATGAAAAACTGTTTTTT 18 . . TRBJ1-4 TRBV3-1/TRBV3-2
CASKGAAGANYGYTF TGTGCCAGCAAAGGGGCAGCGGGGGCTAACTATGGCTACACCTTC 15 . . TRBJ1-2 TRBV6-5
CASSANSGWVTEAFF TGTGCCAGCAGTGCGAATTCGGGGTGGGTCACTGAAGCTTTCTTT 15 . . TRBJ1-1 TRBV28
CASSTPGTGGNTIYF TGTGCCAGCAGTACGCCCGGGACAGGGGGAAACACCATATATTTT 15 . TRBD1 TRBJ1-3 TRBV28
CASSEPSTGNQPQHF TGTGCCAGCAGTGAGCCCTCGACGGGAAATCAGCCCCAGCATTTT 15 . . TRBJ1-5 TRBV6-1
CATSRELAGAPYNEQFF TGTGCCACCAGCAGAGAACTAGCGGGGGCTCCGTACAATGAGCAGTTCTTC 17 . TRBD2 TRBJ2-1 TRBV15
CASSLSSWASGNHEQYF TGTGCCAGCAGTTTATCAAGCTGGGCTAGCGGGAACCACGAGCAGTACTTC 17 . TRBD2 TRBJ2-7 TRBV28
CARDPLAGGKSDTQYF TGTGCCAGAGACCCCCTAGCGGGAGGAAAGTCAGATACGCAGTATTTT 16 . TRBD2 TRBJ2-3 TRBV2
CSFRGQGNDEQFF TGCAGCTTTCGGGGACAGGGAAACGATGAGCAGTTCTTC 13 . TRBD1 TRBJ2-1 TRBV29-1
CAISGIRGTEAFF TGTGCCATCAGTGGAATTAGGGGGACTGAAGCTTTCTTT 13 . . TRBJ1-1 TRBV10-3
CSVEDPQGTDEKLFF TGCAGCGTTGAAGATCCCCAGGGTACGGATGAAAAACTGTTTTTT 15 . . TRBJ1-4 TRBV29-1
CASILRDTEAFF TGTGCCAGCATCCTCCGGGACACTGAAGCTTTCTTT 12 once . TRBJ1-1 TRBV6-5
CASISRQGTSTDTQYF TGTGCCAGCATAAGTCGACAGGGCACTAGCACAGATACGCAGTATTTT 16 . TRBD1 TRBJ2-3 TRBV2
CASSSTGFGANVLTF TGCGCCAGCAGCTCGACAGGGTTCGGGGCCAACGTCCTGACTTTC 15 . TRBD1 TRBJ2-6 TRBV5-1
CASSLRAQGPPGGYTF TGTGCCAGCAGCTTGAGAGCGCAGGGTCCTCCTGGCGGCTACACCTTC 16 . . TRBJ1-2 TRBV11-3
CASSSLTGPYGYTF TGTGCCAGCAGCTCCCTTACAGGCCCGTATGGCTACACCTTC 14 . . TRBJ1-2 TRBV13